These 27 T cell receptor beta chains were sequenced from one sample in a study of CD8 T cells in ankylosing spondylitis. Their target antigens are unknown. General study findings and limits: One TCR beta motif, made up of several highly homologous variants, appeared characteristic of ankylosing spondylitis blood.

TCRdb re-derived calls from the 5' RACE reads in MiXCR, one entry per CDR3 protein. Among about 440,000 distinct CDR3 sequences listed, roughly a sixth were seen once. The sequenced material came from blood, either unsorted or a sorted T cell fraction (not recorded which). The origin of the receptors is a male donor with ankylosing spondylitis.

The chain links TRBV9 to TRBJ1-6; D remains unclear. The CDR3 runs 13 residues. The germline V gene encodes CDR1 SGDLS and CDR2 YYNGEE. Deletions cut 1 base from V and 8 bases from J, with 7 bases between. The CDR3 here is CASSVSEYSPLHF. In DNA form, the CDR3 reads TGTGCCAGCAGCGTATCAGAGTATTCACCCCTCCACTTT.

The V call is TRBV2, the J call TRBJ1-1; the D is unclear. V was clipped by 6 bases and J by 1 base, with 0 bases between them. This CDR3 is built from 10 residues. Germline lookup yields CDR1 SNHLY and CDR2 FYNNEI. CDR3 sequence reads: CASRNTEAFF. The CDR3 DNA follows: TGTGCCAGCAGGAACACTGAAGCTTTCTTT. The variable domain in full, with the rest retrieved from reference TRBV2 and TRBJ1-1, is EPEVTQTPSHQVTQMGQEVILRCVPISNHLYFYWYRQILGQKVEFLVSFYNNEISEKSEIFDDQFSVERPDGSNFTLKIRSTKLEDSAMYFCASRNTEAFFGQGTRLTVV.

In this sample, this clonotype turned up a few times. The V and J genes are TRBV20-1 and TRBJ1-4; D possibly corresponds to TRBD1 (6 bases). The CDR3 runs 15 residues. V lost 3 bases, J lost 8 bases, and 19 bases lay in between. Germline loops: CDR1 DFQATT, CDR2 SNEGSKA (reference sequence). The CDR3 DNA reads TGCAGTGCTAGGTCCAGGGGCAGGGTAGACGAAAAACTGTTTTTT. The encoded protein is CSARSRGRVDEKLFF.

The table lists this clonotype with a few counts. The genes are TRBV5-1 and TRBJ1-3; D possibly corresponds to TRBD1 (5 bases). This CDR3 comprises 15 residues. Germline values: CDR1 SGHRS, CDR2 YFSETQ. Trimming shortened V by 1 base and J by 2 bases, and 10 bases separated the two germline ends. DNA for the CDR3: TGCGCCAGCAGCTTGACAGGAGACACTGGAAACACCATATATTTT. It encodes CASSLTGDTGNTIYF.

This clonotype was seen only a few times. The rearrangement links TRBV24-1 to TRBJ1-6; 11 positions match TRBD1. Germline V gene sequence: CDR1 KGHDR, CDR2 SFDVKD. V shed 2 bases, J shed 7 bases, and the junction held 3 bases outside the gene matches. The CDR3 has 16 amino acids. CDR3 bases: TGTGCCACCAGTGATTCCCGGACAGGGGGCAATTCACCCCTCCACTTT. Its translation: CATSDSRTGGNSPLHF.

This clonotype was counted only a few times. This sequence joins TRBV7-3 and TRBJ2-4; tentatively, D is TRBD2 (5 bases). V shed 0 bases and J shed 7 bases, with 13 bases lying between them. Germline V gives CDR1 SGHTA, CDR2 FQGTGA. The CDR3 is 15 amino acids. The CDR3 DNA reads as TGTGCCAGCAGCTTAACAAGTAGCGTCCCCAACATTCAGTACTTC. Its protein product is CASSLTSSVPNIQYF.

The chain links TRBV2 to TRBJ2-1, with D perhaps matching TRBD2 (6 bases). Trimming shortened V by 7 bases and J by 5 bases, and 12 bases separated the two germline ends. Germline lookup yields CDR1 SNHLY and CDR2 FYNNEI. The CDR3 has 13 residues. CDR3 sequence reads: CASTGDSNNEQFF. The CDR3 nucleotides read TGTGCCAGCACCGGGGACTCTAACAATGAGCAGTTCTTC.

This clonotype was observed a handful of times. The chain has TRBV7-9 and TRBJ1-4; tentative D call: TRBD1 (5 bases). V gave up 3 bases and J gave up 7 bases, with 15 bases separating them. The CDR3 totals 15 residues. CDR1 SEHNR and CDR2 FQNEAQ come from the germline V gene (reference sequence). The CDR3 reads CASSLSDRGSEKLFF. The CDR3 nucleotides read TGTGCCAGCAGCTTGAGCGACAGAGGGAGTGAAAAACTGTTTTTT.

The chain combines TRBV18 with TRBJ1-2; 11 bases line up with TRBD1. CDR1 and CDR2 from the germline V gene are KGHSH and LQKENI. J gave up 7 bases and V 4 bases, and 11 bases lay outside the gene matches. CDR3 size: 16 residues. In DNA form, the CDR3 reads TGTGCCAGCTCACGAGGACAGGGGGCGCTCACTTCTGGCTACACCTTC. This gives the protein CASSRGQGALTSGYTF.

The chain links TRBV7-9 to TRBJ1-2; 9 nucleotides match TRBD1. Trimming at V came to 5 bases and at J to 4 bases, leaving 11 bases not matched to a gene. This CDR3 is 16 amino acids long. CDR1 and CDR2 from the germline V gene are SEHNR and FQNEAQ (reference sequence). CDR3 in DNA: TGTGCCAGCAGCCCGGGACAGGGACGGGATAGCTATGGCTACACCTTC. Amino acids: CASSPGQGRDSYGYTF.

J is TRBJ2-3 and V is TRBV5-5; D is tentatively TRBD1 or TRBD2 (5 bases each). Germline V lookup: CDR1 SGHKS, CDR2 YYEKEE (reference sequence). This CDR3 comprises 16 residues. Between the trimmed V and J ends, which lost 2 bases and 1 base, there was a span of 14 bases. In nucleotides, the CDR3 is TGTGCCAGCAGCTTCGATTTCAGAGGGGGCACAGATACGCAGTATTTT. Its protein product is CASSFDFRGGTDTQYF. The complete variable domain, with remaining parts taken from reference TRBV5-5 and TRBJ2-3, reads DAGVTQSPTHLIKTRGQQVTLRCSPISGHKSVSWYQQVLGQGPQFIFQYYEKEERGRGNFPDRFSARQFPNYSSELNVNALLLGDSALYLCASSFDFRGGTDTQYFGPGTRLTVL.

The V call is TRBV10-3, the J call TRBJ2-5; TRBD2 matches 9 bases. The CDR3 length is 15 residues. V was clipped by 3 bases and J by 9 bases; unmatched bases: 11. Germline V CDR1 and CDR2: ENHRY, SYGVKD. The CDR3 reads CAISEVLAGEPAQYF. The CDR3 DNA follows: TGTGCCATCAGTGAAGTTTTAGCGGGAGAGCCGGCCCAGTACTTC.

This clonotype was found a few times. This chain links TRBV6-1 with TRBJ2-1; a possible D gene is TRBD1 (5 bases). There are 16 residues in the CDR3. Germline assignment: CDR1 MNHNS and CDR2 SASEGT. Trimming took 6 bases from V and 2 from J, leaving 17 bases between them. The CDR3 coding sequence is TGTGCCAGCAGGGGGCTGCTTCCCTCGGCCTACAATGAGCAGTTCTTC. It specifies CASRGLLPSAYNEQFF.

This clonotype was picked up one time. The J gene is TRBJ2-3, the V gene TRBV19; no clear D. Germline-derived CDR1 and CDR2 are LNHDA and SQIVND (reference sequence). The CDR3 has 13 amino acids. V was cut by 5 bases and J by 12 bases, with 18 bases left in between. The DNA for the CDR3 is TGTGCCAGTAGTGATCTGGGTAGGAGTCCCCAGTATTTT. This encodes CASSDLGRSPQYF.

J is TRBJ1-2 and V is TRBV6-2 or TRBV6-3; the match to TRBD1 covers 8 bases. The CDR3 contains 15 residues. The V gene end was trimmed by 5 bases and the J gene end by 2 bases; junction bases not matched to a gene: 7. Germline-derived CDR1 and CDR2 are MNHEY and SVGEGT. The CDR3 sequence is CASSAGGAGNYGYTF. The DNA of the CDR3 is TGTGCCAGCAGTGCAGGGGGCGCGGGCAACTATGGCTACACCTTC.

This clonotype was recorded a few times. CDR3 nucleotide sequence: TGTGCCAGCAGACTACGTGGACAGGCCACTGAAGCTTTCTTT. Translation gives CASRLRGQATEAFF. V gene TRBV6-1 combines with J gene TRBJ1-1; 7 nucleotides match TRBD1. In germline, CDR1 is MNHNS, CDR2 SASEGT. V lost 6 bases to trimming and J lost 4 bases; unmatched junction nucleotides: 8. This CDR3 contains 14 residues.

The gene calls are TRBV29-1 and TRBJ2-1; 7 bases align to TRBD2. This CDR3 contains 14 residues. The J segment lost 5 bases and the V segment lost 5 bases, leaving 9 bases of the junction unmatched. Germline V gives CDR1 SQVTM, CDR2 ANQGSEA. This CDR3 is CSVHKRGKNNEQFF. As DNA, the CDR3 is TGCAGCGTTCACAAGCGGGGTAAGAACAATGAGCAGTTCTTC.

This clonotype has more than one count but fewer than ten. The V gene is TRBV5-1, the J gene TRBJ2-1; D not certain. Trimming took 0 bases from V and 4 from J, leaving 11 bases between them. The germline gives CDR1 SGHRS, CDR2 YFSETQ. The CDR3 has 15 amino acids. CDR3 nucleotides: TGCGCCAGCAGCTTGGTGGCGGAATATTACAATGAGCAGTTCTTC. Its translation is CASSLVAEYYNEQFF.

This clonotype was counted ten times or more. The chain links TRBV3-1 to TRBJ2-4; the match to TRBD2 covers 11 bases. Trimming cost V 4 bases and J 6 bases; bases outside gene matches: 8. Germline CDR1 and CDR2: LGHDT and YNNKEL (reference sequence). The CDR3 contains 16 residues. The CDR3: CASSPHPGTSGNIQYF. The CDR3 nucleotides are TGTGCCAGCAGCCCGCACCCTGGGACTAGCGGAAACATTCAGTACTTC.

In its sample, this clonotype was seen many times. This sequence joins TRBV29-1 and TRBJ2-5; no definite D call. V was cut by 1 base and J by 4 bases, with 13 bases left in between. CDR1 is SQVTM and CDR2 is ANQGSEA in the germline V gene. The CDR3 is made up of 14 amino acids. CDR3 protein: CSVEVGWGGETQYF. CDR3 in DNA: TGCAGCGTTGAAGTTGGATGGGGTGGAGAGACCCAGTACTTC.

The chain uses TRBV24-1 and TRBJ2-1, with D possibly being TRBD2 (6 bases). V lost 3 bases and J lost 1, with 9 bases in between. From germline, CDR1 is KGHDR and CDR2 SFDVKD. The CDR3 totals 15 residues. This CDR3 reads CATSDAGRSYNEQFF. CDR3 DNA sequence: TGTGCCACCAGTGATGCGGGGCGTTCCTACAATGAGCAGTTCTTC.

The rearrangement joins TRBV5-1 to TRBJ1-1, with D possibly being TRBD1 (6 bases). Germline V gene lookup returns CDR1 SGHRS and CDR2 YFSETQ. There are 15 residues in the CDR3. With 4 bases removed from V and 5 bases from J, the gap between germline ends came to 18 bases. The CDR3 DNA reads as TGCGCCAGCAGCAGGGCCGGGACACCGGATACTGAAGCTTTCTTT. It encodes CASSRAGTPDTEAFF.

This clonotype was seen a handful of times. V usage is TRBV5-1 and J usage is TRBJ2-3; TRBD2 agrees at 9 bases. J was trimmed by 5 bases and V by 3 bases; bases with no gene match: 7. The CDR3 sequence is 15 residues long. Germline CDR1 is SGHRS and CDR2 is YFSETQ. Here the CDR3 reads CASSSSGGKGDTQYF. The CDR3 region has the DNA TGCGCCAGCAGCTCCAGCGGGGGGAAGGGAGATACGCAGTATTTT. Full variable domain (missing parts from reference TRBV5-1 and TRBJ2-3): KAGVTQTPRYLIKTRGQQVTLSCSPISGHRSVSWYQQTPGQGLQFLFEYFSETQRNKGNFPGRFSGRQFSNSRSEMNVSTLELGDSALYLCASSSSGGKGDTQYFGPGTRLTVL.

This chain connects TRBV11-2 to TRBJ2-7, with D possibly matching TRBD2 (6 bases). V was shortened by 1 base and J by 7 bases, with 20 bases between the two germline ends. The CDR3 extends over 16 amino acids. CDR1 is SGHAT, CDR2 FQNNGV, per germline. The CDR3 loop is CASSLVLIPSAVEQYF. The CDR3 DNA reads TGTGCCAGCAGCTTAGTCCTTATTCCTAGCGCGGTAGAGCAGTACTTC.

This clonotype was recorded a few times. The chain has TRBV7-9 and TRBJ2-1; 12 nucleotides match TRBD1. This CDR3 has 15 residues. Germline CDR1 and CDR2: SEHNR and FQNEAQ (reference sequence). Trimming took 5 bases from V and 6 from J; bases not matched to a gene: 5. Here the CDR3 reads CASSQGQGAINEQFF. CDR3 bases: TGTGCCAGCAGCCAGGGACAGGGGGCGATCAATGAGCAGTTCTTC.

This clonotype appeared a few times. The genes are TRBV5-1 and TRBJ2-2, with a tentative D call TRBD1 (5 bases). Germline V lookup: CDR1 SGHRS, CDR2 YFSETQ. Trimming removed 5 bases at V and 1 base at J, with 12 bases between. The CDR3 runs 15 residues. The CDR3 reads CASSSLDRNTGELFF. DNA of the CDR3: TGCGCCAGCAGTTCCCTCGACAGGAACACCGGGGAGCTGTTTTTT.

The chain carries TRBV5-1 and TRBJ1-1; a weak D match, TRBD1 (6 bases). The CDR3 has 15 amino acids. With 0 bases removed from V and 6 bases from J, the gap between germline ends came to 15 bases. Per the germline V gene, CDR1 is SGHRS and CDR2 is YFSETQ. The CDR3 is CASSLEDSGGSEAFF. CDR3 in DNA: TGCGCCAGCAGCTTGGAAGATAGTGGGGGCTCTGAAGCTTTCTTT.